Here is one T cell receptor (beta chain) with its context. Its matching antigen is unknown. This record belongs to a study of T cells after posttransplantation cyclophosphamide. Study-level results: TRB overlap between skin or GI tissue T cells and blood was limited. Recipient CMV seropositivity and CMV reactivation strongly tracked TRB clonality. Later post-transplant blood repertoires were often dominated by donor CD8+ memory clones.

Peripheral blood was collected from the related graft donor on the marrow donation day. Repertoires were generated with immunoSEQ multiplex PCR, while TCRdb's copy carries only in-frame clones and drops some. The table lists fewer than 55,000 clones, approximately 94% of them singletons, with 2.5% to 3% in the top ten. The specimen sequenced was PBMCs. The sequence was obtained from a woman in her thirties in good health and a related stem cell transplant donor.

The CDR3 DNA follows: TGTGCCAGCTCACCCTTGGCGACTCGGCGGGGGGGCCAAGAGACCCAGTACTTC. This sequence encodes CASSPLATRRGGQETQYF. This chain uses TRBV18 with TRBJ2-5; TRBD2 aligns across 9 bases. The CDR3 extends over 18 amino acids. Trimming at V came to 3 bases and at J to 1 base, leaving 12 bases not matched to a gene. Germline V gives CDR1 KGHSH, CDR2 LQKENI.